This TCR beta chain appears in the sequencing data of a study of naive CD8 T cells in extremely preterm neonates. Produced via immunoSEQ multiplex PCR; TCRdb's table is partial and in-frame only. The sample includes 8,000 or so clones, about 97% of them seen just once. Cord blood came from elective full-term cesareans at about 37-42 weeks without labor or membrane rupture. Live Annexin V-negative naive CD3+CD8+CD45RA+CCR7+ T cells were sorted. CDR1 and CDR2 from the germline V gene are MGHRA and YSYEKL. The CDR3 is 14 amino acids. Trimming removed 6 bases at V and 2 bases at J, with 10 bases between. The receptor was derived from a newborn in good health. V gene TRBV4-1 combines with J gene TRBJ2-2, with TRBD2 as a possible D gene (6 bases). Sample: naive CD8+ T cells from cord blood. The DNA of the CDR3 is TGCGCCAGCAGACTCGGACTAAACACCGGGGAGCTGTTTTTT. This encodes CASRLGLNTGELFF.